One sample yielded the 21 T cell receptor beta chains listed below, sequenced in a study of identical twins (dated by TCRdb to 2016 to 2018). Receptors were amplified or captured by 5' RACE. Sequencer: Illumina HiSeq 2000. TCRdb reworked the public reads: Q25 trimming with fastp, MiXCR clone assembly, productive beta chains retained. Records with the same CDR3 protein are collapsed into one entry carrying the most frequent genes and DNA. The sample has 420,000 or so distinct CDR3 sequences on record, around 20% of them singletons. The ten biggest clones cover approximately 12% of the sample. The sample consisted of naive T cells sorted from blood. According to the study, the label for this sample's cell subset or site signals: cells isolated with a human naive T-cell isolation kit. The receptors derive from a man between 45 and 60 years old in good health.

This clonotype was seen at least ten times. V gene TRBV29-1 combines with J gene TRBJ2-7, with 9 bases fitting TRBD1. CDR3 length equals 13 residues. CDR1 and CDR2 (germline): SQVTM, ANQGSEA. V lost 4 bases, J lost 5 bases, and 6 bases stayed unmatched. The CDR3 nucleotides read TGCAGCGTTGTAGGGGACAGGGTCAACGAGCAGTACTTC. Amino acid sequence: CSVVGDRVNEQYF.

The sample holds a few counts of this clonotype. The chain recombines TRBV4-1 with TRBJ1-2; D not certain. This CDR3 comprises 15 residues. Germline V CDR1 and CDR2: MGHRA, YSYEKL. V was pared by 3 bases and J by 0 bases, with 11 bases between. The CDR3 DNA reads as TGCGCCAGCAGCCAGGCAGGATTTTCTAACTATGGCTACACCTTC. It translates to CASSQAGFSNYGYTF.

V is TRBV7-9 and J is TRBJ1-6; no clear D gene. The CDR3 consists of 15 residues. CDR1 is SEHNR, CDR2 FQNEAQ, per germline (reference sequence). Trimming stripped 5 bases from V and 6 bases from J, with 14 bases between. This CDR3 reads CASSLHGPPNSPLHF. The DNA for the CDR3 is TGTGCCAGCAGCCTACACGGCCCTCCTAATTCACCCCTCCACTTT.

CDR3 loop: CASSPLQGTEYF. CDR3 bases: TGTGCCAGCAGTCCTCTACAGGGCACCGAGTACTTC. V is TRBV12-3 or TRBV12-4 and J is TRBJ2-4; tentative D call: TRBD1 (6 bases). The CDR3 has 12 residues. V lost 5 bases and J 14 bases, leaving 16 bases between the germline ends.

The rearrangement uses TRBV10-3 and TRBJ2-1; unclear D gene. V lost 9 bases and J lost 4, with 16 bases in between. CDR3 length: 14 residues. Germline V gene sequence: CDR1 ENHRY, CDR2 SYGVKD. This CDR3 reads CAINPGDTYNEQFF. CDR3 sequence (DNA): TGTGCCATAAACCCCGGAGACACTTACAATGAGCAGTTCTTC.

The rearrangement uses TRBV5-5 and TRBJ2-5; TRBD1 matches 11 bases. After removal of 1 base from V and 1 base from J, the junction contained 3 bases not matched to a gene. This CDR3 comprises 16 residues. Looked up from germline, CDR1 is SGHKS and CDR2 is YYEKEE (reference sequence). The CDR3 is CASSLWTGGGQETQYF. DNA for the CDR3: TGTGCCAGCAGCTTGTGGACAGGGGGCGGCCAAGAGACCCAGTACTTC.

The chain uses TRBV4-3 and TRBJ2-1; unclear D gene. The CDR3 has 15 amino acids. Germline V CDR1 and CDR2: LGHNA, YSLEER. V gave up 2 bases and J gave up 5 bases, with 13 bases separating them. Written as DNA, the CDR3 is TGCGCCAGCAGCCAAATATCAACGTTCAACAATGAGCAGTTCTTC. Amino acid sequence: CASSQISTFNNEQFF.

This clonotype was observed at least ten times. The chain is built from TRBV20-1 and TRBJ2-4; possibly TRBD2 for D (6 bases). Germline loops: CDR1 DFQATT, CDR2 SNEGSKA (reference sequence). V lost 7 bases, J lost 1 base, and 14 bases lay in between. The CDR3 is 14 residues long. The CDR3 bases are TGCAGTGTCCCCCGCGGGATGGCCAAAAACATTCAGTACTTC. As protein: CSVPRGMAKNIQYF.

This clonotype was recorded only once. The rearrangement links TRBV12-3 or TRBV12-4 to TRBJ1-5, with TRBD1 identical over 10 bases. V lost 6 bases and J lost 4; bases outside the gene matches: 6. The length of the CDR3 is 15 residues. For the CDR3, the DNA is TGTGCCAGCAGGAGGACAGGGGGAGGTAATCAGCCCCAGCATTTT. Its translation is CASRRTGGGNQPQHF.

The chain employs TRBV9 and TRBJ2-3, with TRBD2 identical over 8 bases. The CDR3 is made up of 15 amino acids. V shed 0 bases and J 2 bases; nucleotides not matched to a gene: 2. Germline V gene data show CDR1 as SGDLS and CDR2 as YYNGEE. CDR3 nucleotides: TGTGCCAGCAGCGTAGAGCGGGGGTACACAGATACGCAGTATTTT. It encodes CASSVERGYTDTQYF.

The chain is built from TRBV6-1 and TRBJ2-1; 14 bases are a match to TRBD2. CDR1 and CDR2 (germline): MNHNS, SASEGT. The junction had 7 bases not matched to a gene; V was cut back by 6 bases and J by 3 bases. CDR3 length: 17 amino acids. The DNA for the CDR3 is TGTGCCAGCAGGGGACTAGCGGGAGAGGGGGTCTACAATGAGCAGTTCTTC. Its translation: CASRGLAGEGVYNEQFF.

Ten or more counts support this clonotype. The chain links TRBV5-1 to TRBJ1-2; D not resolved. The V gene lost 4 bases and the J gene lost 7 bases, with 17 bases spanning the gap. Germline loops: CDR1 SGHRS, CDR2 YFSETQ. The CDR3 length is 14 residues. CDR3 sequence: CASSPSGVLGGYTF. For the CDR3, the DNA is TGCGCCAGCAGCCCCTCGGGAGTATTGGGTGGCTACACCTTC.

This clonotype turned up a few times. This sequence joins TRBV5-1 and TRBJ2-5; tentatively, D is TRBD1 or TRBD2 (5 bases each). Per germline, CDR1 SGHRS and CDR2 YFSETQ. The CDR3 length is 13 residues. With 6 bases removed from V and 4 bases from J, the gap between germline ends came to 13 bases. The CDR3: CASKSGGTETQYF. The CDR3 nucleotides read TGCGCCAGCAAAAGTGGGGGAACAGAGACCCAGTACTTC.

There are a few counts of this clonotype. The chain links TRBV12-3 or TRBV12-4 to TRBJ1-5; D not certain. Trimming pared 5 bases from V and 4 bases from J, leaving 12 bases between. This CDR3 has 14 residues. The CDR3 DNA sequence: TGTGCCAGCAGTCCCCGACGGACGAATCAGCCCCAGCATTTT. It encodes CASSPRRTNQPQHF.

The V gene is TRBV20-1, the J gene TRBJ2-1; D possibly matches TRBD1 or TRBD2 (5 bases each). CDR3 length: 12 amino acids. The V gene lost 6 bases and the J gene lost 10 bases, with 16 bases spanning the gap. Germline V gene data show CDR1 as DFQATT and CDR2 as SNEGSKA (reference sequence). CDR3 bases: TGCAGTGCCAAGATTCAGGGACGGGAGCAGTTCTTC. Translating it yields CSAKIQGREQFF.

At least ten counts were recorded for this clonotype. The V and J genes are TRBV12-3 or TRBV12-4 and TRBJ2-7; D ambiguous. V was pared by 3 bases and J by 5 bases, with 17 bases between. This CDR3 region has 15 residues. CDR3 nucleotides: TGTGCCAGCAGTTTGGGCAGGCCCCCTTTTGACGAGCAGTACTTC. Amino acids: CASSLGRPPFDEQYF.

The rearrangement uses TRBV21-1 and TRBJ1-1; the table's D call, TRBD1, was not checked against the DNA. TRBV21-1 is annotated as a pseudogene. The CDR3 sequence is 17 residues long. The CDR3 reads CASSKAGAGDLNTEAFF. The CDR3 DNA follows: TGTGCCAGCAGCAAAGCGGGAGCAGGGGACCTTAACACTGAAGCTTTCTTT.

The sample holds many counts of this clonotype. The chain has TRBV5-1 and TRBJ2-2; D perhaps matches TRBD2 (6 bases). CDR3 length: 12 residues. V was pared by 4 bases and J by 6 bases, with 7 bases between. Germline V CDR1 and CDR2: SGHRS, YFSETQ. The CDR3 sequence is CASSPGAGELFF. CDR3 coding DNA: TGCGCCAGCAGCCCGGGAGCCGGGGAGCTGTTTTTT.

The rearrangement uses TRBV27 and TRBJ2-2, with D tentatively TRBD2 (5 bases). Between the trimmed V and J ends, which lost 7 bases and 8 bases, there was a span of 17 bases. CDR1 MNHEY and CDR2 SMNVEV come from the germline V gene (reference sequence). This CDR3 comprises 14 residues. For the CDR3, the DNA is TGTGCCAGCACTTTTATTAACGGGAATGGGGAGCTGTTTTTT. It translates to CASTFINGNGELFF.

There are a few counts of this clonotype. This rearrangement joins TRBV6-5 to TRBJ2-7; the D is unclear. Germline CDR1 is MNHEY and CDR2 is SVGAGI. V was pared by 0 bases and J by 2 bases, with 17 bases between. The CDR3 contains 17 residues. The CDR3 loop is CASSYSASPQRTYEQYF. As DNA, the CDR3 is TGTGCCAGCAGTTACTCGGCGTCGCCCCAAAGGACCTACGAGCAGTACTTC.

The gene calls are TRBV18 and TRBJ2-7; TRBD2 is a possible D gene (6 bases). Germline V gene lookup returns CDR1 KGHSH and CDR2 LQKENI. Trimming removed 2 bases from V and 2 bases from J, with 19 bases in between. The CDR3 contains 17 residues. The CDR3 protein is CASSPFPTSGTPYEQYF. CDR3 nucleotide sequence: TGTGCCAGCTCACCATTCCCAACCTCAGGGACTCCCTACGAGCAGTACTTC.